The TCR beta chain described here comes from a study of T cell responses to AZD1222 COVID-19 vaccine. Study-wide results and caveats: Just a handful of people given AZD1222 tested seropositive at baseline. Only after the peak T cell response were repertoires sampled.

The protocol was immunoSEQ multiplex PCR, while the TCRdb copy is restricted to in-frame clones and leaves out a portion. The data show nearly 55,000 clones, 89% seen once. Concerning this clone: Its antigen is not known.

The germline gives CDR1 SGHVS, CDR2 FQNEAQ. This CDR3 has 14 amino acids. V was clipped by 1 base and J by 7 bases; unmatched bases: 4. Second-dose intervals of approximately 4 or approximately 12 weeks were pooled. The chain links TRBV7-8 to TRBJ2-1, with 7 bases lining up with TRBD2. The sequence derives from an adult who received the AZD1222 COVID-19 vaccine. Material: peripheral blood, obtained 28 days after the second AZD1222 dose. The CDR3 bases are TGTGCCAGCAGCTTAGATCTAGCGGTGAATGAGCAGTTCTTC. Its translation is CASSLDLAVNEQFF.